The text below deals with one T cell receptor (beta chain). What it recognizes is unknown. These data originate in a study of cytomegalovirus exposure and HLA in healthy donors. Turning to the study itself: The 95 million to 120 million unique TCR beta sequences, from roughly 170 million T cells, were found by an earlier analysis. General study points: Immune exposure information comprised only CMV serostatus. A later analysis showed that HLA-associated TCR beta chains had undergone more clonal expansion than equally common others.

CDR1 is MGHRA, CDR2 YSYEKL, per germline. J gave up 1 base and V 3 bases, and 2 bases lay outside the gene matches. The CDR3 is 14 amino acids. Primers for the PCR totalled 60 Vbeta and 13 Jbeta. Original data processing: An analysis that came later counted some 80 million unique TCR beta chains, some 11 million shared. The assay was immunoSEQ multiplex PCR, and TCRdb's table has in-frame clones only and misses some. D and trimming were read from the DNA, whereas the V and J calls and clone size are those reported in that table. Of around 92,000 clones in the sample, around 81% were seen once. This rearrangement joins TRBV4-1 to TRBJ1-1; 7 positions agree with TRBD1. This receptor was obtained from a female donor in good health and CMV-seropositive. The specimen was PBMCs. The CDR3 is CASSQGQSNTEAFF. In DNA, the CDR3 is TGCGCCAGCAGCCAGGGACAGTCGAACACTGAAGCTTTCTTT.